This T cell receptor (beta chain) appears in the sequencing data of a study of blood T cell repertoires in COVID-19. Clones were sequenced by immunoSEQ multiplex PCR, and TCRdb holds only the in-frame ones, with some missing. This table has tens of thousands of clones, 75% to 90% appearing once. The CDR3 is 14 amino acids. Per the germline V gene, CDR1 is SQVTM and CDR2 is ANQGSEA. Trimming shortened V by 7 bases and J by 0 bases, and 13 bases separated the two germline ends. What was sequenced was peripheral blood. The source is a human donor with acute or convalescent COVID-19. The donor label of this sample is uncertain. J is TRBJ2-1 and V is TRBV29-1; the D gene is possibly TRBD2 (6 bases). CDR3 amino acids: CSARDLSSYNEQFF. CDR3 nucleotide sequence: TGCAGCGCCCGGGACTTGAGCTCCTACAATGAGCAGTTCTTC.